The 5 T cell receptor beta chains presented below share a single source sample, sequenced in a study of post-analysis software for immune sequencing data. TCR beta libraries were prepared from cDNA with unique molecular identifiers. TCRdb re-called the PCR reads with MiXCR, one entry per CDR3 protein. Seen here are about 820,000 distinct CDR3 sequences, 53% observed once, and the top ten hold roughly 4.4%. The antigens of these receptors remain unknown. Study outcomes and limitations: The study found TRBV5-6, TRBV5-1 and TRBV20-1 among about five TRBV segments more frequent in patients than controls.

The sample taken for sequencing was blood. The origin of the receptors is a girl aged 5 to 17 with multiple sclerosis.

This rearrangement joins TRBV5-1 to TRBJ1-2; the match to TRBD1 covers 7 bases. The V gene end was trimmed by 4 bases and the J gene end by 8 bases; junction bases not matched to a gene: 8. The CDR3 is 13 residues long. Germline V CDR1 and CDR2: SGHRS, YFSETQ. The DNA for the CDR3 is TGCGCCAGCAGCGACAGGGCCTCAGCAGGCTACACCTTC. Protein sequence: CASSDRASAGYTF.

This chain joins TRBV5-1 and TRBJ2-3; the match to TRBD2 covers 15 bases. J lost 3 bases, V lost 4 bases, and 3 bases had no gene match. Germline V gene lookup returns CDR1 SGHRS and CDR2 YFSETQ. The CDR3 spans 16 residues. CDR3 in amino acids: CASSQGLAGGTDTQYF. DNA for the CDR3: TGCGCCAGCAGCCAAGGACTAGCGGGAGGGACAGATACGCAGTATTTT.

This clonotype was detected a few times. The rearrangement links TRBV5-1 to TRBJ2-1; the D gene is possibly TRBD2 (7 bases). With the DNA end fitting TRBJ2-7 better, the J assignment may be wrong. The CDR3 has 14 amino acids. The germline CDR1 and CDR2 sequences are SGHRS and YFSETQ. The CDR3 is CASSLGGGDDEQYF. In nucleotides, the CDR3 is TGCGCCAGCAGCTTAGGCGGGGGCGACGACGAGCAGTACTTC.

The J gene is TRBJ2-5, the V gene TRBV5-1, with 13 bases that match TRBD2. Germline V gene sequence: CDR1 SGHRS, CDR2 YFSETQ. The CDR3 totals 18 residues. With 4 bases clipped from V and 2 bases from J, the junction kept 11 bases outside the gene matches. The CDR3 nucleotides read TGCGCCAGCAGCCGTGGACTAGCGGGGGCCGCAATTCAAGAGACCCAGTACTTC. Translated: CASSRGLAGAAIQETQYF.

V and J are TRBV7-9 and TRBJ1-2; a weak D match, TRBD1 (5 bases). The CDR3 has 18 residues. Trimming took 1 base from V and 0 from J, leaving 18 bases between them. The germline V gene encodes CDR1 SEHNR and CDR2 FQNEAQ (reference sequence). CDR3 protein: CASSLGRTRDGTNYGYTF. In DNA form, the CDR3 reads TGTGCCAGCAGCTTAGGCCGCACCCGGGACGGAACTAACTATGGCTACACCTTC.